This note documents a single TCR beta chain sequence. This specimen belongs to a study of blood T cell repertoires in COVID-19. Across the study: Collection of acute and convalescent COVID-19 samples took place in the United States, Italy and Spain.

In germline, CDR1 is MDHEN, CDR2 SYDVKM. This CDR3 is built from 15 residues. With V trimmed by 5 bases and J by 7 bases, 14 bases remained unmatched. Profiled with immunoSEQ multiplex PCR; TCRdb holds only in-frame clones, not every one. The sample lists under 300,000 clones; 88% were seen once. This TCR was recovered from a woman aged 40 to 50 who had recovered from COVID-19. Sequencing input: peripheral blood. The V and J genes are TRBV28 and TRBJ2-7; 7 bases are a match to TRBD1. CDR3 sequence (DNA): TGTGCCAGCAGTCCCCCGAGGGGGCCCCTTGAAGAGCAGTACTTC. Translated, it gives CASSPPRGPLEEQYF.